These T cell receptor beta chains were read from a single sample in a study of cytomegalovirus exposure and HLA in healthy donors. Assay: immunoSEQ multiplex PCR; the TCRdb copy retains only in-frame clones and omits some. This table has about 150,000 clones, about nine tenths appearing once. Sequencing was carried out using PBMCs. These receptors were taken from a man aged 18 to 29 in good health and CMV-seronegative. CDR3s include the opening cysteine and the closing phenylalanine or tryptophan. Each record gives: clone size, V gene, J gene, CDR3 length, CDR3 protein. Rows give clone size only sometimes, using once, few, many, or a class for an expanded clone.

size: .; V: TRBV7-6; J: TRBJ2-3; length: 15; CDR3: CASLPSSGGTDTQYF
size: .; V: TRBV7-9; J: TRBJ1-2; length: 13; CDR3: CASSYTANYGYTF
size: .; V: TRBV11-2; J: TRBJ2-6; length: 17; CDR3: CASSLVGGGSGANVLTF
size: .; V: TRBV7-2; J: TRBJ1-2; length: 14; CDR3: CASSSQGNNYGYTF
size: .; V: TRBV6-5; J: TRBJ1-1; length: 14; CDR3: CASSYVRGRTEAFF
size: .; V: TRBV18; J: TRBJ2-3; length: 15; CDR3: CASSPGTSGTDTQYF
size: .; V: TRBV6-1; J: TRBJ1-2; length: 12; CDR3: CAIRDRFYGYTF
size: .; V: TRBV18; J: TRBJ1-4; length: 14; CDR3: CASSPRDNQEKLFF
size: .; V: TRBV5-4; J: TRBJ2-1; length: 14; CDR3: CASSTSGGNNEQFF
size: .; V: TRBV11-2; J: TRBJ1-1; length: 15; CDR3: CASSSQGGRDTEAFF
size: .; V: TRBV9; J: TRBJ1-2; length: 15; CDR3: CASSVGDRANYGYTF
size: .; V: TRBV27; J: TRBJ2-1; length: 13; CDR3: CASSRQGTNEQFF
size: .; V: TRBV4-3; J: TRBJ1-2; length: 14; CDR3: CASSQEDRRNGYTF
size: .; V: TRBV29-1; J: TRBJ2-3; length: 17; CDR3: CSVERPPGQGGGDTQYF
size: .; V: TRBV7-9; J: TRBJ1-1; length: 17; CDR3: CASSLGGQGVMNTEAFF
size: .; V: TRBV5-6; J: TRBJ2-1; length: 16; CDR3: CASRPGSGTGVNEQFF
size: .; V: TRBV6-5; J: TRBJ2-2; length: 16; CDR3: CASSSALAGAPGELFF
size: .; V: TRBV6-1; J: TRBJ2-7; length: 15; CDR3: CASIKTPDIAYEQYF
size: .; V: TRBV11-2; J: TRBJ1-2; length: 12; CDR3: CATGTGGYGYTF
size: .; V: TRBV9; J: TRBJ1-1; length: 14; CDR3: CASSVVLKGAEAFF
size: .; V: TRBV9; J: TRBJ2-5; length: 16; CDR3: CASSALAGGVGETQYF
size: .; V: TRBV7-8; J: TRBJ2-7; length: 15; CDR3: CASSQGGGDSYEQYF
size: .; V: TRBV5-1; J: TRBJ2-5; length: 15; CDR3: CASSRTGGILETQYF
size: .; V: TRBV6-5; J: TRBJ1-4; length: 13; CDR3: CASSPSQNEKLFF
size: .; V: TRBV23-1; J: TRBJ1-2; length: 14; CDR3: CASSQHAVNYGYTF
size: .; V: TRBV9; J: TRBJ2-3; length: 16; CDR3: CASSVGITGEADTQYF
size: .; V: TRBV25-1; J: TRBJ1-1; length: 14; CDR3: CASSADRGNTEAFF
size: .; V: TRBV10-3; J: TRBJ2-7; length: 15; CDR3: CAIRDDRGSLREQYF
size: .; V: TRBV13; J: TRBJ1-6; length: 15; CDR3: CASSLFGGGNSPLHF
size: .; V: TRBV19; J: TRBJ2-6; length: 16; CDR3: CASTAGQGHGANVLTF
size: .; V: TRBV7-9; J: TRBJ1-2; length: 13; CDR3: CASSSEHNYGYTF
size: once; V: TRBV7-9; J: TRBJ1-1; length: 11; CDR3: CASSLTTAAFF
size: .; V: TRBV4-3; J: TRBJ2-1; length: 17; CDR3: CASSQDGGLAGVNEQFF
size: .; V: TRBV5-1; J: TRBJ2-5; length: 16; CDR3: CASSLDGQGGRETQYF
size: .; V: TRBV9; J: TRBJ2-5; length: 13; CDR3: CASAAELQETQYF
size: .; V: TRBV11-3; J: TRBJ2-1; length: 17; CDR3: CASSRRSGTSAHNEQFF
size: .; V: TRBV5-6; J: TRBJ1-1; length: 15; CDR3: CASSFEEGLLSEAFF
size: .; V: TRBV29-1; J: TRBJ1-2; length: 13; CDR3: CSVVREIRNGYTF
size: .; V: TRBV7-8; J: TRBJ2-7; length: 14; CDR3: CASSLERQLRGQYF
size: .; V: TRBV11-2; J: TRBJ1-1; length: 15; CDR3: CASSLEMAGGGEAFF
size: .; V: TRBV5-1; J: TRBJ1-4; length: 16; CDR3: CASSPSTGTVVARLFF
size: .; V: TRBV18; J: TRBJ2-7; length: 12; CDR3: CASSKARGEQYF
size: .; V: TRBV5-1; J: TRBJ1-1; length: 13; CDR3: CASSQQGHTEAFF
size: .; V: TRBV30; J: TRBJ2-6; length: 16; CDR3: CACLSVQGVLHGVLTF